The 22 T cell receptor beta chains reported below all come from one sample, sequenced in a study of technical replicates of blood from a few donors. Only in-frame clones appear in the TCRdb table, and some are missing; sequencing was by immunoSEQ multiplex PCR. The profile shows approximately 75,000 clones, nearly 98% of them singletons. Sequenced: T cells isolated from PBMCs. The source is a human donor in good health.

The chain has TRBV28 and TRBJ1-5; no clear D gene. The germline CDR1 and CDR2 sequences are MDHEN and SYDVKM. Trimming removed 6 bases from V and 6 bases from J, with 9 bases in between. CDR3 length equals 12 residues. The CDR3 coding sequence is TGTGCCAGCAGGGAAAGCGTTCAGCCCCAGCATTTT. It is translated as CASRESVQPQHF.

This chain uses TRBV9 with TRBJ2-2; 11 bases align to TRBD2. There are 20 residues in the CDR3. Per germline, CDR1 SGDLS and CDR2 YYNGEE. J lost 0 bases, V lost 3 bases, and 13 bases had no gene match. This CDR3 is CASSDPGTSGVSANTGELFF. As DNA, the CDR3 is TGTGCCAGCAGCGACCCCGGGACTAGCGGAGTAAGCGCGAACACCGGGGAGCTGTTTTTT.

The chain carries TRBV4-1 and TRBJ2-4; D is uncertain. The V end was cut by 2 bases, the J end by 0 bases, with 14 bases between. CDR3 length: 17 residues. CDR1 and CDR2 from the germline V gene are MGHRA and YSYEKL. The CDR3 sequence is CASSQLSVQIAKNIQYF. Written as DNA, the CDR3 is TGCGCCAGCAGCCAATTATCTGTCCAGATAGCCAAAAACATTCAGTACTTC.

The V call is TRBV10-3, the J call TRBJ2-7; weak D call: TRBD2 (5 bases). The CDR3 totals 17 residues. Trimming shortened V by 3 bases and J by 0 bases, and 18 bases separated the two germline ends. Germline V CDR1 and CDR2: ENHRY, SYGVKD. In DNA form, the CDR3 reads TGTGCCATCAGTGACCCTGTTGGCAGCGGCAGCTCCTACGAGCAGTACTTC. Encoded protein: CAISDPVGSGSSYEQYF.

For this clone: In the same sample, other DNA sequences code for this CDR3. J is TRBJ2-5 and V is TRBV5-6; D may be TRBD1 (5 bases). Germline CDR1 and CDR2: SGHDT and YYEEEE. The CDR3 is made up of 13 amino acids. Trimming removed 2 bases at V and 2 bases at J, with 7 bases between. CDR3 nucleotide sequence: TGTGCCAGCAGCTTACGACAGCAAGAGACCCAGTACTTC. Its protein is CASSLRQQETQYF.

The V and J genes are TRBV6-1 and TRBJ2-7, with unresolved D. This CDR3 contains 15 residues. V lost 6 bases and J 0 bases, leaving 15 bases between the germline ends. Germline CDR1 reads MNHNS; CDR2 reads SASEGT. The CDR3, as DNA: TGTGCCAGCAGCCTCTCGTCTGCAGGCTCCTACGAGCAGTACTTC. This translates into CASSLSSAGSYEQYF.

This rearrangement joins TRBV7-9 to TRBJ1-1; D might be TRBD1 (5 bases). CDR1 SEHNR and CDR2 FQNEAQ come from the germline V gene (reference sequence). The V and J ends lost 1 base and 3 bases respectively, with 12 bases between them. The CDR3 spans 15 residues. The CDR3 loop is CASSLGAGGDTEAFF. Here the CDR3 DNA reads TGTGCCAGCAGCTTAGGGGCGGGAGGGGACACTGAAGCTTTCTTT. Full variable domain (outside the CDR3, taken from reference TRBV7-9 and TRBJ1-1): DTGVSQNPRHKITKRGQNVTFRCDPISEHNRLYWYRQTLGQGPEFLTYFQNEAQLEKSRLLSDRFSAERPKGSFSTLEIQRTEQGDSAMYLCASSLGAGGDTEAFFGQGTRLTVV.

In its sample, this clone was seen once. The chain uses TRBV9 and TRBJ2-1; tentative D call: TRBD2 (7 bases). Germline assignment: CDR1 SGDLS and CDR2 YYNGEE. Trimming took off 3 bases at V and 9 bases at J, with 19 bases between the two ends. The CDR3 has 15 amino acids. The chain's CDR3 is CASSASGGPSLEQFF. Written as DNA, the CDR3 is TGTGCCAGCAGCGCCTCGGGGGGCCCGTCCCTTGAGCAGTTCTTC.

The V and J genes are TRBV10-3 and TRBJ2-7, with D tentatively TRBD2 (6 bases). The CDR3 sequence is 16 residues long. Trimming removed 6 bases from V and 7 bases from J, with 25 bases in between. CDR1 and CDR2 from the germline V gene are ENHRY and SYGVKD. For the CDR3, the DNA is TGTGCCATCAGCAGACAACCCTCGGGGGTAGCGGTAGAGCAGTACTTC. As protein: CAISRQPSGVAVEQYF.

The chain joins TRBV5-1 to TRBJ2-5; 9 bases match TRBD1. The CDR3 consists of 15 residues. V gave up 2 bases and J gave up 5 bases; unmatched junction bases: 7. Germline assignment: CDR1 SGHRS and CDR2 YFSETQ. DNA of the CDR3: TGCGCCAGCAGCTTCGGGACAGGGATGCGGGAGACCCAGTACTTC. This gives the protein CASSFGTGMRETQYF.

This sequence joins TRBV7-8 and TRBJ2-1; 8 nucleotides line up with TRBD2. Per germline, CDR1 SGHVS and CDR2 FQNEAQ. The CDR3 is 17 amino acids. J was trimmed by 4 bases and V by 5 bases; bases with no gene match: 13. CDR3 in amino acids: CASSPLVGSGGYNEQFF. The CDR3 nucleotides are TGTGCCAGCAGCCCCCTCGTGGGCAGCGGGGGATACAATGAGCAGTTCTTC.

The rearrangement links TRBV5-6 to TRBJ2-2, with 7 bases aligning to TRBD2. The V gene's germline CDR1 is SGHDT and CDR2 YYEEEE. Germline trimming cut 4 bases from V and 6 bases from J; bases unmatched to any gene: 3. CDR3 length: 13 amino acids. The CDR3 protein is CASSPLAAGELFF. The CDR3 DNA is TGTGCCAGCAGCCCTCTAGCGGCCGGGGAGCTGTTTTTT.

CDR3: CASTPHGGRGEQYF. CDR3 sequence (DNA): TGTGCCAGTACCCCTCACGGGGGGCGCGGCGAGCAGTACTTC. This chain links TRBV19 with TRBJ2-7; D is perhaps TRBD2 (7 bases). CDR3 size: 14 residues. CDR1 and CDR2 (germline): LNHDA, SQIVND (reference sequence). V was clipped by 7 bases and J by 6 bases, with 19 bases between them. Full variable domain (rest looked up from reference TRBV19 and TRBJ2-7): DGGITQSPKYLFRKEGQNVTLSCEQNLNHDAMYWYRQDPGQGLRLIYYSQIVNDFQKGDIAEGYSVSREKKESFPLTVTSAQKNPTAFYLCASTPHGGRGEQYFGPGTRLTVT.

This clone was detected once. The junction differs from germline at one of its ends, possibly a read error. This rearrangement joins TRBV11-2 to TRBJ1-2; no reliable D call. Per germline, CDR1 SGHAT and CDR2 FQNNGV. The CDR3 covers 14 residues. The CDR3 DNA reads TGTGCCAGCAGCGTAGATCACCAGGTACCGGGCTACACCTTC. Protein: CASSVDHQVPGYTF.

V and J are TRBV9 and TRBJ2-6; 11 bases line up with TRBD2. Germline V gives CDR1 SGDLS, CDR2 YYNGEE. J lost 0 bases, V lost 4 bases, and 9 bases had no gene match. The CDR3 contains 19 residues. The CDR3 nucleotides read TGTGCCAGCAGCACGAATAGCGGGGGGGATCCCTCTGGGGCCAACGTCCTGACTTTC. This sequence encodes CASSTNSGGDPSGANVLTF.

The CDR3, as DNA: TGTGCCAGCATAGCAGGGAACCGACTTGAAGCTTTCTTT. Its translation: CASIAGNRLEAFF. This sequence joins TRBV28 and TRBJ1-1, with TRBD1 as a possible D gene (5 bases). The V gene's germline CDR1 is MDHEN and CDR2 SYDVKM. This CDR3 has 13 amino acids. Trimming cost V 7 bases and J 7 bases, with 16 bases left between them.

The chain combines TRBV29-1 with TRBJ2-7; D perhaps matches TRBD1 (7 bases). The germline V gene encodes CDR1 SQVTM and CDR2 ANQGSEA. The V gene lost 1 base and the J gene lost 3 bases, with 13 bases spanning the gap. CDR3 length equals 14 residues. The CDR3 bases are TGCAGCGTTGAAGGGGCAGGGGGGAGCTACGAGCAGTACTTC. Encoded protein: CSVEGAGGSYEQYF.

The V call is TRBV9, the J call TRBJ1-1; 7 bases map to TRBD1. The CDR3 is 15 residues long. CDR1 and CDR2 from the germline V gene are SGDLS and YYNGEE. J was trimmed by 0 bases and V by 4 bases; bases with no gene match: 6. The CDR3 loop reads CASSPKTGMNTEAFF. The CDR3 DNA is TGTGCCAGCAGCCCCAAGACAGGGATGAACACTGAAGCTTTCTTT.

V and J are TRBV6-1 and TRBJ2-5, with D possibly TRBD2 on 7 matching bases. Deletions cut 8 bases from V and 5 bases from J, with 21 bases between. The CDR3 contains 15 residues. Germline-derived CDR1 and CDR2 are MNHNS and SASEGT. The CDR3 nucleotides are TGTGCCAGCCCCCCCACCGGGGGGCCAAGGGAGACCCAGTACTTC. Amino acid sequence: CASPPTGGPRETQYF.

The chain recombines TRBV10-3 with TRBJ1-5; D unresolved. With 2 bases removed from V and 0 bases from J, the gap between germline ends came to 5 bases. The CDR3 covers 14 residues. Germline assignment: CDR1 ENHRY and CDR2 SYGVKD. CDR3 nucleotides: TGTGCCATCAGTGAGGAGTATAGCAATCAGCCCCAGCATTTT. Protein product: CAISEEYSNQPQHF.

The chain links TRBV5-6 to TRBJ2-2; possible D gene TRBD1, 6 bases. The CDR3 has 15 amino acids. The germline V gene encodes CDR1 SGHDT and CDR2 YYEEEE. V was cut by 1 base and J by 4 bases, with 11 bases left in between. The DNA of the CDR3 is TGTGCCAGCAGCTTGTGGCAGGGGCTCACCGGGGAGCTGTTTTTT. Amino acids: CASSLWQGLTGELFF.

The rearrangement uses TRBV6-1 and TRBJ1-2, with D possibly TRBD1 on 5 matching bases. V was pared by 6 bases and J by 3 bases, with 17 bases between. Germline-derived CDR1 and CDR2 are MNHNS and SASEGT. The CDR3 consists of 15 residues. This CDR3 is CASRSGGDLDYGYTF. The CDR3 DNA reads TGTGCCAGCAGGTCAGGAGGGGATTTAGACTATGGCTACACCTTC.